These 23 T cell receptor beta chains originate from one sample sequenced in a study of blood T cells in healthy people across ages. A second 7 to 11 cycle PCR used barcoded and J-beta primers. TCRdb fed the 5' RACE reads into MiXCR, producing one record per CDR3 protein. Of roughly 680,000 distinct CDR3 sequences detected, approximately 52% appear once; the ten largest clones hold about 13%. Sequenced material: blood. The receptors were sampled from an elderly woman in good health.

A note on this clonotype: Given a much more abundant clone one base away, this may be a read error. The rearrangement joins TRBV7-9 to TRBJ1-4; possibly TRBD1 for D (6 bases). The CDR3 totals 14 residues. CDR1 is SEHNR and CDR2 is FQNEAQ in the germline V gene (reference sequence). CDR3 in amino acids: CVSSPRGGVEKLFF. The CDR3 DNA is TGTGTCAGCAGCCCTCGGGGGGGCGTTGAAAAACTGTTTTTT. Variable domain in full (rest from reference TRBV7-9 and TRBJ1-4): DTGVSQNPRHKITKRGQNVTFRCDPISEHNRLYWYRQTLGQGPEFLTYFQNEAQLEKSRLLSDRFSAERPKGSFSTLEIQRTEQGDSAMYLCVSSPRGGVEKLFFGSGTQLSVL.

The chain couples TRBV7-9 to TRBJ2-5, with D possibly matching TRBD2 (7 bases). Germline-derived CDR1 and CDR2 are SEHNR and FQNEAQ (reference sequence). Trimming stripped 4 bases from V and 1 base from J, with 13 bases between. The CDR3 runs 15 residues. The CDR3 reads CASSWGGISQETQYF. The CDR3 DNA is TGTGCCAGCAGCTGGGGGGGCATTTCCCAAGAGACCCAGTACTTC.

This clonotype has more than one count but fewer than ten. The chain employs TRBV29-1 and TRBJ2-7; D ambiguous. V lost 4 bases and J 0 bases, leaving 7 bases between the germline ends. This CDR3 spans 12 amino acids. Germline CDR1 reads SQVTM; CDR2 reads ANQGSEA. The chain's CDR3 is CSVGARSYEQYF. CDR3 bases: TGCAGCGTTGGGGCCCGCTCCTACGAGCAGTACTTC.

The chain is built from TRBV7-9 and TRBJ2-5, with 10 bases matching TRBD1. The J call may not be correct, given that the DNA end is closer to TRBJ2-7. The length of the CDR3 is 14 residues. From germline, CDR1 is SEHNR and CDR2 FQNEAQ (reference sequence). The CDR3 sequence is CASSETGGLDEQYF. The CDR3 region has the DNA TGTGCCAGCAGCGAGACAGGGGGCTTGGACGAGCAGTACTTC.

The J gene is TRBJ2-7, the V gene TRBV20-1; the D is unclear. CDR1 is DFQATT and CDR2 is SNEGSKA in the germline V gene (reference sequence). With 0 bases removed from V and 3 bases from J, the gap between germline ends came to 6 bases. The CDR3 contains 12 residues. The CDR3 DNA follows: TGCAGTGCTAGAGACCGAATCTACGAGCAGTACTTC. Protein product: CSARDRIYEQYF.

This clonotype was detected ten times or more. The chain couples TRBV6-6 to TRBJ1-5; 8 bases map to TRBD1. CDR1 and CDR2 from the germline V gene are MNHNY and SVGAGI (reference sequence). The V gene end was trimmed by 5 bases and the J gene end by 6 bases; junction bases not matched to a gene: 6. CDR3 length: 14 amino acids. In DNA form, the CDR3 reads TGTGCCAGCAGTCCCGGGCAGGGGGCTCAGCCCCAGCATTTT. Encoded protein: CASSPGQGAQPQHF.

At least ten counts were recorded for this clonotype. This sequence joins TRBV2 and TRBJ2-1; 7 positions match TRBD2. Germline V gene data show CDR1 as SNHLY and CDR2 as FYNNEI. CDR3 length equals 15 residues. The V and J ends lost 0 bases and 8 bases, in that order; junction bases with no gene match: 7. Here the CDR3 reads CASSEAGTMGYEQFF. CDR3 bases: TGTGCCAGCAGTGAAGCCGGGACTATGGGCTATGAGCAGTTCTTC.

This clonotype was found once. The chain joins TRBV3-1 to TRBJ2-5, with D possibly TRBD2 on 6 matching bases. Trimming removed 0 bases from V and 5 bases from J, with 16 bases in between. CDR1 LGHDT and CDR2 YNNKEL come from the germline V gene (reference sequence). This CDR3 is built from 16 residues. CDR3: CASSQDAATSLETQYF. The CDR3 bases are TGTGCCAGCAGCCAAGATGCCGCGACTAGTCTGGAGACCCAGTACTTC.

The chain carries TRBV24-1 and TRBJ2-7; TRBD2 matches 13 bases. CDR3 size: 16 residues. Germline CDR1 reads KGHDR; CDR2 reads SFDVKD. V lost 5 bases, J lost 7 bases, and 10 bases stayed unmatched. The CDR3 nucleotides read TGTGCCACCAGTGGGACTAGCGGGGGTTCCTACAATGAGCAGTACTTC. Amino acids: CATSGTSGGSYNEQYF.

The V and J genes are TRBV5-1 and TRBJ2-3; 7 bases align to TRBD1. The CDR3 runs 17 residues. Germline V gene lookup returns CDR1 SGHRS and CDR2 YFSETQ. The V gene end was trimmed by 0 bases and the J gene end by 1 base; junction bases not matched to a gene: 8. The CDR3 region is CASSLAPGQSGTDTQYF. The CDR3 DNA sequence: TGCGCCAGCAGCTTGGCGCCGGGACAGTCGGGCACAGATACGCAGTATTTT.

This clonotype was counted only a few times. CDR3 nucleotide sequence: TGCAGTGCGCCTCGTTGGACCGGCAATGAGCAGTTCTTC. Amino acid sequence: CSAPRWTGNEQFF. The chain carries TRBV20-1 and TRBJ2-1; no clear D gene. CDR1 is DFQATT, CDR2 SNEGSKA, per germline (reference sequence). The CDR3 is 13 residues long. V lost 6 bases, J lost 6 bases, and 15 bases lay in between.

The J gene is TRBJ2-7, the V gene TRBV9, with 11 bases matching TRBD2. CDR1 and CDR2 (germline): SGDLS, YYNGEE. Trimming removed 4 bases from V and 2 bases from J; junction bases left unmatched: 8. This CDR3 is built from 16 residues. The CDR3 DNA follows: TGTGCCAGCAGCCCCTCCTCGGGACTAGCGGCCTACGAGCAGTACTTC. This encodes CASSPSSGLAAYEQYF. The full variable domain, in which reference TRBV9 and TRBJ2-7 provide the parts outside the CDR3, is DSGVTQTPKHLITATGQRVTLRCSPRSGDLSVYWYQQSLDQGLQFLIQYYNGEERAKGNILERFSAQQFPDLHSELNLSSLELGDSALYFCASSPSSGLAAYEQYFGPGTRLTVT.

Of note for this clonotype: It may be a read error: a sequence one base away is much more abundant. The chain combines TRBV4-2 with TRBJ2-3; D may correspond to TRBD1 or TRBD2 (6 bases each). Germline CDR1 and CDR2: LGHNA and YNFKEQ. The CDR3 loop spans 14 amino acids. V dropped 1 base and J dropped 4 bases, with 9 bases sitting between them. The DNA for the CDR3 is TGTGCCAGCAGCCAAGCGGGGGCCGCAGATACGCAGTATTTT. Translated, it gives CASSQAGAADTQYF.

This clonotype was picked up a small number of times. This rearrangement joins TRBV24-1 to TRBJ2-1; possible D gene TRBD2, 6 bases. CDR1 and CDR2 (germline): KGHDR, SFDVKD. The CDR3 has 14 amino acids. Deletions cut 5 bases from V and 4 bases from J, with 11 bases between. CDR3 residues: CATSAQGGYNEQFF. The CDR3 DNA follows: TGTGCCACCAGTGCCCAGGGAGGATACAATGAGCAGTTCTTC.

The chain is built from TRBV15 and TRBJ2-3, with D perhaps TRBD1 (6 bases). Germline CDR1 is LNHNV and CDR2 is YYDKDF (reference sequence). V was pared by 8 bases and J by 3 bases, with 12 bases between. The CDR3 is 13 amino acids. In DNA, the CDR3 is TGTGCCACCTCCAGGGGTGAAACAGATACGCAGTATTTT. The encoded protein is CATSRGETDTQYF.

The chain combines TRBV5-1 with TRBJ1-1; the D gene is possibly TRBD1 (6 bases). Germline CDR1 and CDR2: SGHRS and YFSETQ. This CDR3 spans 15 amino acids. V lost 4 bases and J lost 3, with 16 bases in between. CDR3 in amino acids: CASSPQGTADTEAFF. Here the CDR3 DNA reads TGCGCCAGCAGCCCTCAGGGGACGGCGGACACTGAAGCTTTCTTT.

The rearrangement uses TRBV2 and TRBJ1-6; no firm D call. In germline, CDR1 is SNHLY, CDR2 FYNNEI. V dropped 8 bases and J dropped 2 bases, with 10 bases sitting between them. The CDR3 covers 14 residues. The CDR3 coding sequence is TGTGCCAGCGCGCCTGGGCCCTATAATTCACCCCTCCACTTT. This translates into CASAPGPYNSPLHF.

J is TRBJ2-5 and V is TRBV27, with TRBD1 identical over 7 bases. The J call is uncertain, as TRBJ2-7 better fits the DNA end. Germline values: CDR1 MNHEY, CDR2 SMNVEV (reference sequence). The CDR3 has 13 residues. In nucleotides, the CDR3 is TGTGCCAGCAGGAAACAGGGGCCCTACGAGCAGTACTTC. This encodes CASRKQGPYEQYF.

The sample holds a few counts of this clonotype. The chain couples TRBV2 to TRBJ2-1, with a tentative D call TRBD2 (5 bases). The germline CDR1 and CDR2 sequences are SNHLY and FYNNEI. CDR3 size: 15 residues. Deletions cut 0 bases from V and 4 bases from J, with 10 bases between. This chain's CDR3 is CASSEAGPGYNEQFF. As DNA, the CDR3 is TGTGCCAGCAGTGAAGCGGGCCCGGGGTACAATGAGCAGTTCTTC. The whole variable domain, filled in from reference TRBV2 and TRBJ2-1, reads EPEVTQTPSHQVTQMGQEVILRCVPISNHLYFYWYRQILGQKVEFLVSFYNNEISEKSEIFDDQFSVERPDGSNFTLKIRSTKLEDSAMYFCASSEAGPGYNEQFFGPGTRLTVL.

This clonotype has a count of ten or more. The chain joins TRBV7-2 to TRBJ2-7; D possibly corresponds to TRBD2 (7 bases). There are 16 residues in the CDR3. Deletions cut 6 bases from V and 2 bases from J, with 20 bases between. Germline CDR1 and CDR2: SGHTA and FQGNSA. CDR3 DNA: TGTGCCAGCAGTCCCCGAATGTCGGGGGGCACCTACGAGCAGTACTTC. Protein sequence: CASSPRMSGGTYEQYF.

The chain uses TRBV5-1 and TRBJ1-1, with D perhaps matching TRBD1 (5 bases). CDR1 is SGHRS and CDR2 is YFSETQ in the germline V gene. The V end was cut by 0 bases, the J end by 3 bases, with 12 bases between. The CDR3 has 15 residues. DNA for the CDR3: TGCGCCAGCAGCTTGGTCGGCGGAGGGGACACTGAAGCTTTCTTT. Translation: CASSLVGGGDTEAFF.

V is TRBV28 and J is TRBJ2-7; weak D call: TRBD1 (6 bases). The length of the CDR3 is 14 residues. V lost 5 bases and J 5 bases, leaving 16 bases between the germline ends. Germline CDR1 reads MDHEN; CDR2 reads SYDVKM. The CDR3 DNA reads as TGTGCCAGCAGTCCGCAGACAGGCATCAACGAGCAGTACTTC. Translation: CASSPQTGINEQYF. Based on the CDR3 plus reference TRBV28 and TRBJ2-7, the full variable domain is DVKVTQSSRYLVKRTGEKVFLECVQDMDHENMFWYRQDPGLGLRLIYFSYDVKMKEKGDIPEGYSVSREKKERFSLILESASTNQTSMYLCASSPQTGINEQYFGPGTRLTVT.

This clonotype was observed at least ten times. The J gene is TRBJ2-1, the V gene TRBV3-1; 8 bases fit TRBD2. Per the germline V gene, CDR1 is LGHDT and CDR2 is YNNKEL (reference sequence). V was pared by 0 bases and J by 10 bases, with 8 bases of the junction left unmatched. CDR3 length: 15 residues. CDR3 coding DNA: TGTGCCAGCAGCCAAGAAGTATGGACTAGCCACGAGCAGTTCTTC. This gives the protein CASSQEVWTSHEQFF.